This entry lists 5 T cell receptor beta chains sequenced from one sample in a study of T-cell reconstitution after alpha-beta-depleted transplantation in children. The library targeted TCRbeta and was prepared with unique molecular identifiers. TCRdb re-called the PCR reads with MiXCR, one entry per CDR3 protein. The sample lists about 870,000 distinct CDR3 sequences; 16% were seen once. This material consisted of PBMCs, mostly from graft donor cells, taken 360 days after TCRalphabeta/CD19-depleted stem cell transplant. These TCRs come from a male patient between 10 and 17 years old who had a stem cell transplant for acute lymphoblastic leukemia, so the T cells may come from the graft donor.

The sample holds a few counts of this clonotype. The chain combines TRBV2 with TRBJ2-1; D gene ambiguous. The CDR3 runs to 14 residues. Per the germline V gene, CDR1 is SNHLY and CDR2 is FYNNEI. V lost 7 bases, J lost 0 bases, and 10 bases lay in between. The CDR3: CASIMAASYNEQFF. In DNA form, the CDR3 reads TGTGCCAGCATTATGGCAGCCTCCTACAATGAGCAGTTCTTC.

The rearrangement uses TRBV18 and TRBJ2-3; tentatively, D is TRBD1 (5 bases). The CDR3 runs to 14 residues. Germline V gene data show CDR1 as KGHSH and CDR2 as LQKENI. V was pared by 3 bases and J by 6 bases, with 13 bases between. Here the CDR3 reads CASSPLESGDTQYF. The CDR3 bases are TGTGCCAGCTCACCCCTTGAATCAGGGGATACGCAGTATTTT. The whole variable domain, filled in from reference TRBV18 and TRBJ2-3, reads NAGVMQNPRHLVRRRGQEARLRCSPMKGHSHVYWYRQLPEEGLKFMVYLQKENIIDESGMPKERFSAEFPKEGPSILRIQQVVRGDSAAYFCASSPLESGDTQYFGPGTRLTVL.

This chain links TRBV11-2 with TRBJ2-1, with 14 positions matching TRBD2. The V gene end was trimmed by 5 bases and the J gene end by 3 bases; junction bases not matched to a gene: 3. The CDR3 length is 16 residues. Germline assignment: CDR1 SGHAT and CDR2 FQNNGV. For the CDR3, the DNA is TGTGCCAGCAGCACGACTAGCGGGAGGGTCTACAATGAGCAGTTCTTC. This encodes CASSTTSGRVYNEQFF.

This clonotype has only a few counts. The V and J genes are TRBV4-1 and TRBJ2-5, with a weak D call TRBD2 (5 bases). V was trimmed by 4 bases and J by 2 bases, leaving 17 bases between them. The CDR3 contains 16 residues. Germline V gene lookup returns CDR1 MGHRA and CDR2 YSYEKL. The CDR3, as DNA: TGCGCCAGCAGCCCGCAGCCTAACCGGGAACAAGAGACCCAGTACTTC. Amino acids: CASSPQPNREQETQYF.

The rearrangement joins TRBV3-1 to TRBJ2-7; 11 nucleotides match TRBD2. Germline loops: CDR1 LGHDT, CDR2 YNNKEL (reference sequence). The CDR3 consists of 14 residues. The V and J ends lost 1 base and 12 bases, in that order; junction bases with no gene match: 8. The CDR3 loop reads CASSQGLAGLRRYF. CDR3 nucleotide sequence: TGTGCCAGCAGCCAAGGACTAGCGGGATTACGTCGGTACTTC.